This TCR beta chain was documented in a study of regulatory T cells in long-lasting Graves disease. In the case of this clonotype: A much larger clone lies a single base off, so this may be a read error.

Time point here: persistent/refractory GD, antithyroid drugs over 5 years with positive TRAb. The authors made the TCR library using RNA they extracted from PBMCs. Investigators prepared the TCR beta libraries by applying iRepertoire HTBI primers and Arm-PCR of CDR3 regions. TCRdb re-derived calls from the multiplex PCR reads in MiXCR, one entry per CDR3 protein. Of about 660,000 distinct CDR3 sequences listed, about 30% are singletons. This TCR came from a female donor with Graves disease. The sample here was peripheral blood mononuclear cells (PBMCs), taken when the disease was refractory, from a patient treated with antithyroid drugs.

CDR3 nucleotide sequence: TGTGCCAGCAGCTTCAGCCGTACCGGGGGGCTGTTTTTT. Its translation is CASSFSRTGGLFF. This chain uses TRBV11-2 with TRBJ2-2; possible D gene TRBD2, 6 bases. The length of the CDR3 is 13 residues. Germline V gene sequence: CDR1 SGHAT, CDR2 FQNNGV.